A single sample is the source of the 4 T cell receptor beta chains below, sequenced in a study of blood T cells in healthy people across ages. A sample-barcoded 5' primer and a J-beta primer mix were used in a second PCR of roughly 7 to 12 cycles. TCRdb re-derived calls from the 5' RACE reads in MiXCR, one entry per CDR3 protein. Among more than 750,000 distinct CDR3 sequences listed, approximately 32% were seen once. The sample also formed part of further work on T cells of mothers and their children.

Material for sequencing was blood. These receptors all stem from a woman between 40 and 50 years old in good health.

The table lists this clonotype with a few counts. A clone one base away is much larger, so this may be a read error. The chain combines TRBV29-1 with TRBJ2-1; D is unresolved. CDR3 length equals 12 residues. V was pared by 5 bases and J by 10 bases, with 15 bases between. Germline CDR1 SQVTM, CDR2 ANQGSEA. The chain's CDR3 is CSVREQTYEQFF. As DNA, the CDR3 is TGCAGCGTTCGTGAACAGACCTACGAGCAGTTCTTC.

This clonotype has only a few counts. The V call is TRBV6-2 or TRBV6-3, the J call TRBJ2-7, with D possibly matching TRBD2 (6 bases). Germline V gene data show CDR1 as MNHEY and CDR2 as SVGEGT. The V end was cut by 7 bases, the J end by 6 bases, with 22 bases between. CDR3 length: 15 residues. CDR3 in DNA: TGTGCCAGCACCTATCCCGGGTCAGGAGGGGTCGAGCAGTACTTC. This sequence encodes CASTYPGSGGVEQYF.

This clonotype appeared a few times. The junction and the germline gene differ at one end; a read error may be behind it. The chain links TRBV6-5 to TRBJ2-6; 8 nucleotides line up with TRBD1. Looked up from germline, CDR1 is MNHEY and CDR2 is SVGAGI. This CDR3 spans 15 amino acids. This CDR3 is CASSSQGAGVNVLTF. CDR3 in DNA: TGTGCCAGCAGTTCCCAGGGGGCTGGGGTCAACGTCCTGACTTTC.

V and J are TRBV6-2 or TRBV6-3 and TRBJ1-1; unclear D gene. This CDR3 contains 13 residues. Per germline, CDR1 MNHEY and CDR2 SVGEGT. V lost 6 bases and J lost 0, with 8 bases in between. The CDR3 sequence is CASRDIMNTEAFF. CDR3 coding DNA: TGTGCCAGCAGGGATATTATGAACACTGAAGCTTTCTTT.